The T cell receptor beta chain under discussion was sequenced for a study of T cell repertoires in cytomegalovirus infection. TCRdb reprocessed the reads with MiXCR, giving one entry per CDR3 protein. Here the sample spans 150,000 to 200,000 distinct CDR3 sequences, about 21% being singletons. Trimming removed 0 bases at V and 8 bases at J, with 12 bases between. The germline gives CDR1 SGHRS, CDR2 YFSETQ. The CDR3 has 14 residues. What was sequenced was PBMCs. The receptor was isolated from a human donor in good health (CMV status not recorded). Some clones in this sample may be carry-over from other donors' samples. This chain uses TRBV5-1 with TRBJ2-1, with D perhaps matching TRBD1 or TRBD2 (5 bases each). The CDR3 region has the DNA TGCGCCAGCAGCTTGGGGGACCTGGCGCATGAGCAGTTCTTC. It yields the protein CASSLGDLAHEQFF.